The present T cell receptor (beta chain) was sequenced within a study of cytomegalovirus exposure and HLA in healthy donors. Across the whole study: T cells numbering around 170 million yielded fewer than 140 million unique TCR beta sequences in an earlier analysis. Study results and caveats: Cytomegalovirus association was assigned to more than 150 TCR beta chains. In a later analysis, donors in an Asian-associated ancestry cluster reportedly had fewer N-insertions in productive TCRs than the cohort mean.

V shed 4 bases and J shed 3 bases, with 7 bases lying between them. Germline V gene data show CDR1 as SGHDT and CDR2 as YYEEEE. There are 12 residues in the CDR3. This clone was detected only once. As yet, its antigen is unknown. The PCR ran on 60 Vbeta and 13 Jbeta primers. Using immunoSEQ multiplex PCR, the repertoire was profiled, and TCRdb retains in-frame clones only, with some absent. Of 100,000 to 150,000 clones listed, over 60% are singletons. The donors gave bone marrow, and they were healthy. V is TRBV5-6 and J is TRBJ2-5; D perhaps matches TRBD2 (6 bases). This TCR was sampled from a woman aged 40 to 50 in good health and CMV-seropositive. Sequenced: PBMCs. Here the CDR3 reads CASSPGEETQYF. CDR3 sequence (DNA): TGTGCCAGCAGCCCGGGGGAAGAGACCCAGTACTTC.